The 12 T cell receptor beta chains below come from one sample, sequenced in a study of T cell responses to AZD1222 COVID-19 vaccine. TCRdb keeps only in-frame clones here, not all; method: immunoSEQ multiplex PCR. Of about 140,000 clones detected, approximately 90% appear once; the ten largest clones hold approximately 3%. Here the sequenced sample was peripheral blood, taken 28 days after the second AZD1222 dose. The receptors stem from an adult who received the AZD1222 COVID-19 vaccine.

This chain links TRBV7-3 with TRBJ1-6; tentative D call: TRBD1 (5 bases). CDR3 length: 13 residues. Germline V lookup: CDR1 SGHTA, CDR2 FQGTGA. V lost 6 bases and J 7 bases, leaving 10 bases between the germline ends. The CDR3 reads CASRQTANSPLHF. The CDR3 DNA sequence: TGTGCCAGCAGGCAGACAGCCAATTCACCCCTCCACTTT.

This sequence joins TRBV27 and TRBJ2-3, with 7 bases identical to TRBD2. Germline V lookup: CDR1 MNHEY, CDR2 SMNVEV (reference sequence). V was clipped by 2 bases and J by 4 bases; unmatched bases: 12. CDR3 length: 17 amino acids. The CDR3 loop is CASSLRMGLIGSDTQYF. The CDR3, as DNA: TGTGCCAGCAGTTTAAGGATGGGACTAATCGGTTCAGATACGCAGTATTTT.

The V call is TRBV5-5, the J call TRBJ2-7, with no clear D. The V and J ends lost 0 bases and 3 bases respectively, with 7 bases between them. The CDR3 totals 13 residues. Germline V gives CDR1 SGHKS, CDR2 YYEKEE (reference sequence). CDR3 coding DNA: TGTGCCAGCAGCTTGGTTCCAAACTACGAGCAGTACTTC. It specifies CASSLVPNYEQYF.

V gene TRBV7-2 combines with J gene TRBJ1-2, with D uncertain. Trimming took off 2 bases at V and 7 bases at J, with 8 bases between the two ends. Germline V CDR1 and CDR2: SGHTA, FQGNSA. This CDR3 spans 12 amino acids. The CDR3 sequence is CASSLRVSGYTF. CDR3 nucleotide sequence: TGTGCCAGCAGCTTAAGGGTTAGTGGCTACACCTTC.

The rearrangement uses TRBV3-1 (or the pseudogene TRBV3-2) and TRBJ2-3; possibly TRBD2 for D (5 bases). The CDR3 runs 13 residues. V lost 7 bases and J lost 0, with 8 bases in between. Germline-derived CDR1 and CDR2 are LGHDT and YNNKEL (reference sequence). In DNA, the CDR3 is TGTGCCAGCACGGGATTAAGCACAGATACGCAGTATTTT. Its translation is CASTGLSTDTQYF.

The chain joins TRBV7-3 to TRBJ2-2, with TRBD1 matching 8 bases. The germline V gene encodes CDR1 SGHTA and CDR2 FQGTGA. The V and J ends lost 5 bases and 3 bases, in that order; junction bases with no gene match: 5. This CDR3 contains 15 residues. Here the CDR3 DNA reads TGTGCCAGCAGCCGCGACAGGGGTTACACCGGGGAGCTGTTTTTT. Its translation is CASSRDRGYTGELFF.

The rearrangement joins TRBV12-3 or TRBV12-4 to TRBJ1-5; D gene ambiguous. V dropped 3 bases and J dropped 2 bases, with 2 bases sitting between them. There are 12 residues in the CDR3. Here the CDR3 reads CASSFGNQPQHF. In nucleotides, the CDR3 is TGTGCCAGCAGTTTTGGCAATCAGCCCCAGCATTTT.

In nucleotides, the CDR3 is TGTGCCAGCAGTTTTATGAGGGGGCGCTCGACTGAAGCTTTCTTT. Residues: CASSFMRGRSTEAFF. This chain joins TRBV28 and TRBJ1-1, with 7 bases that match TRBD1. The CDR3 covers 15 residues. Germline V gene sequence: CDR1 MDHEN, CDR2 SYDVKM. V gave up 3 bases and J gave up 5 bases; unmatched junction bases: 9.

This chain joins TRBV7-8 and TRBJ1-1; possible D gene TRBD1, 5 bases. Trimming shortened V by 0 bases and J by 8 bases, and 16 bases separated the two germline ends. CDR3 length: 15 residues. CDR1 is SGHVS, CDR2 FQNEAQ, per germline. CDR3 bases: TGTGCCAGCAGCTTAGCCGAGGCGGGGGGTCACGAAGCTTTCTTT. It is translated as CASSLAEAGGHEAFF.

This clone was recorded once. CDR3 nucleotide sequence: TGCAGCGTTGGTCCGGGGGCGGTTGACTATGGCTACACCTTC. Its translation: CSVGPGAVDYGYTF. The rearrangement uses TRBV29-1 and TRBJ1-2, with D maybe TRBD1 (6 bases). There are 14 residues in the CDR3. Between the trimmed V and J ends, which lost 4 bases and 3 bases, there was a span of 15 bases. Germline V gene data show CDR1 as SQVTM and CDR2 as ANQGSEA.

The chain is built from TRBV5-1 and TRBJ1-1; no clear D gene. Looked up from germline, CDR1 is SGHRS and CDR2 is YFSETQ. The CDR3 totals 14 residues. Trimming removed 2 bases from V and 3 bases from J, with 11 bases in between. CDR3 amino acids: CASSFGARDTEAFF. The CDR3 DNA is TGCGCCAGCAGCTTTGGTGCAAGGGACACTGAAGCTTTCTTT.

The chain combines TRBV7-2 with TRBJ1-5; D is unclear. The CDR3 has 12 amino acids. V was clipped by 1 base and J by 4 bases, with 2 bases between them. CDR1 and CDR2 (germline): SGHTA, FQGNSA. The CDR3 DNA is TGTGCCAGCAGCTTAGAAAATCAGCCCCAGCATTTT. The encoded protein is CASSLENQPQHF.